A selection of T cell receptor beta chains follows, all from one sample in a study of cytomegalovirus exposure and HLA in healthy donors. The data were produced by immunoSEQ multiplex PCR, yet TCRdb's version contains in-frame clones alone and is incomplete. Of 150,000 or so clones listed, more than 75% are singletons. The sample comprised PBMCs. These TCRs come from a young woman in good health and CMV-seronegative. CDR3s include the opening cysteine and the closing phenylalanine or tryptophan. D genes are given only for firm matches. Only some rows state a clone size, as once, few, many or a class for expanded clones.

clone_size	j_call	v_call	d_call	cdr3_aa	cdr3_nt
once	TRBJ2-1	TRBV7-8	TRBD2	CASSGAGLAGFSYNEQFF	TGTGCCAGCAGTGGGGCGGGACTAGCGGGATTCTCCTACAATGAGCAGTTCTTC
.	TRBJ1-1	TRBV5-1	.	CASSLGAGVEAFF	TGCGCCAGCAGCTTGGGGGCAGGGGTAGAAGCTTTCTTT
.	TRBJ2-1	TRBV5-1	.	CASSLAIEQFF	TGCGCCAGCAGCTTGGCCATTGAGCAGTTCTTC
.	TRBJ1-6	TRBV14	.	CASSSLDSGDSPLHF	TGTGCCAGCAGTAGTCTGGACAGTGGTGATTCACCCCTCCACTTT
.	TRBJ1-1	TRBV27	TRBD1	CASSLDRGFAEAFF	TGTGCCAGCAGTTTAGACAGGGGGTTTGCTGAAGCTTTCTTT
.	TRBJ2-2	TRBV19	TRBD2	CASSQRLAGGTGELFF	TGTGCCAGTAGTCAGAGACTAGCGGGGGGCACCGGGGAGCTGTTTTTT
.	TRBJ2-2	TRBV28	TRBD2	CASSSIYRAGYYTGELFF	TGTGCCAGCAGTTCCATATATAGAGCGGGGTATTACACCGGGGAGCTGTTTTTT
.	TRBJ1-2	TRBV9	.	CASSVGLEGYGYTF	TGTGCCAGCAGCGTAGGACTGGAAGGCTATGGCTACACCTTC
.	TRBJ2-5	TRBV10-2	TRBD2	CASSGLAGQETQYF	TGCGCCAGCAGTGGACTAGCGGGGCAAGAGACCCAGTACTTC
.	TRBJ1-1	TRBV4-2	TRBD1	CASSPGQGGTEAFF	TGTGCCAGCAGCCCGGGACAGGGGGGAACTGAAGCTTTCTTT
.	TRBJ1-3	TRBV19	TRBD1	CASSKAGTGTPGNTIYF	TGTGCCAGTAGTAAAGCCGGGACAGGGACTCCTGGAAACACCATATATTTT
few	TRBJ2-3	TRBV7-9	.	CSIPLTGDTQYF	TGTTCCATCCCATTAACGGGGGATACGCAGTATTTT
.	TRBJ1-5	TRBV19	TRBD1	CASSRQGGNQPQHF	TGTGCCAGTAGTAGACAGGGAGGCAATCAGCCCCAGCATTTT
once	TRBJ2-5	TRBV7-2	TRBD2	CASSARLAGGETQYF	TGTGCCAGCAGCGCCCGACTAGCGGGGGGAGAGACCCAGTACTTC
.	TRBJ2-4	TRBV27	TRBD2	CASSPLGRGTAKNIQYF	TGTGCCAGCAGTCCCCTCGGGCGGGGGACAGCCAAAAACATTCAGTACTTC
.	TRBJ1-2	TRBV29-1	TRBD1	CSVGDRGQRGYTF	TGCAGCGTTGGAGACAGGGGGCAGAGAGGCTACACCTTC
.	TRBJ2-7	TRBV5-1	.	CASSLEGTGSYEQYF	TGCGCCAGCAGCTTGGAAGGAACGGGGTCCTACGAGCAGTACTTC
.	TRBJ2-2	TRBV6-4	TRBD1	CASRRDRASTGELFF	TGTGCCAGCAGGAGGGACAGGGCGAGCACCGGGGAGCTGTTTTTT
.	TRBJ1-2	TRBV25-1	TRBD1	CASSEGQGVIDYGYTF	TGTGCCAGCAGTGAGGGACAGGGGGTTATTGACTATGGCTACACCTTC
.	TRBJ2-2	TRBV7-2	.	CASSLARQGELFF	TGTGCCAGCAGCTTAGCGCGGCAGGGGGAGCTGTTTTTT
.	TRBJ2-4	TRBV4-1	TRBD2	CASSQRTSGSRGPLAKNIQYF	TGCGCCAGCAGCCAACGGACTAGCGGGAGTCGGGGACCACTAGCCAAAAACATTCAGTACTTC
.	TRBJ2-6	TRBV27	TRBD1	CASSLTSRDRGIGANVLTF	TGTGCCAGCAGTTTAACATCCAGGGACAGGGGAATTGGGGCCAACGTCCTGACTTTC
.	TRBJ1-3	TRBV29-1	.	CSAGQGGSGNTIYF	TGCAGCGCGGGACAAGGAGGCTCTGGAAACACCATATATTTT
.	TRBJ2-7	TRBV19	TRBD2	CASSLSGSSYEQYF	TGTGCCAGTAGTTTGAGCGGGAGCTCCTACGAGCAGTACTTC
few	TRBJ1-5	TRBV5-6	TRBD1	CASSLQGVSNQPQHF	TGTGCCAGCAGCCTACAGGGGGTTAGCAATCAGCCCCAGCATTTT
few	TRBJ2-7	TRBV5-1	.	CASSLGGGAVEQYF	TGCGCCAGCAGCTTGGGCGGAGGGGCCGTGGAGCAGTACTTC
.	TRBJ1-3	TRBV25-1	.	CASSGRKGSGGNTIYF	TGTGCCAGCAGTGGCAGAAAAGGGTCGGGGGGAAACACCATATATTTT
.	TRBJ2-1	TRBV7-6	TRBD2	CASSGGGTSGKYNEQFF	TGTGCCAGCAGCGGAGGAGGGACTAGCGGGAAATACAATGAGCAGTTCTTC
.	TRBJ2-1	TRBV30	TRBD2	CAWSSTSRSYNEQFF	TGTGCCTGGAGTTCGACTAGCCGATCATACAATGAGCAGTTCTTC
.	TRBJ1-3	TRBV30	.	CAWTVSGRGPGNTIYF	TGTGCCTGGACCGTCAGCGGGAGAGGGCCTGGAAACACCATATATTTT
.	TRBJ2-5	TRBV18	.	CASSPWATNAIGGVGKTQYF	TGTGCCAGCTCACCGTGGGCGACGAATGCGATAGGGGGAGTGGGAAAGACCCAGTACTTC
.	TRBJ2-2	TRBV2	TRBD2	CASSEAFLAGVSNTGELFF	TGTGCCAGCAGTGAAGCTTTCCTAGCGGGGGTCTCGAACACCGGGGAGCTGTTTTTT
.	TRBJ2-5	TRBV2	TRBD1	CASSYGTGRETQYF	TGTGCCAGCAGTTACGGGACAGGGAGAGAGACCCAGTACTTC
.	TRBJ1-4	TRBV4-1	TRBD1	CASSQDRVANEKLFF	TGCGCCAGCAGCCAGGACAGGGTGGCTAATGAAAAACTGTTTTTT
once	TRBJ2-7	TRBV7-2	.	CASNGVGPSYEQYF	TGTGCCAGCAACGGGGTAGGGCCGTCCTACGAGCAGTACTTC
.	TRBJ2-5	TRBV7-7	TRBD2	CASSLGSGGGPSETQYF	TGTGCCAGCAGCTTAGGCTCGGGGGGGGGTCCCTCAGAGACCCAGTACTTC
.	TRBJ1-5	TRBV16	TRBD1	CASSRGTGDQPQHF	TGTGCCAGCAGCCGGGGGACAGGGGATCAGCCCCAGCATTTT
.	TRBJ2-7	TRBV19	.	CASSWGYGDEQYF	TGTGCCAGTAGTTGGGGCTATGGCGACGAGCAGTACTTC
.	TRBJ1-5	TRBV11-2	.	CASSPGTNQPQHF	TGTGCCAGCAGCCCAGGGACAAATCAGCCCCAGCATTTT
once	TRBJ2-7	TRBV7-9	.	CASTHAWGENEQYF	TGTGCCAGCACTCATGCGTGGGGAGAGAACGAGCAGTACTTC
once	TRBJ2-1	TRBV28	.	CASSPTGGALGEQFF	TGTGCCAGCAGTCCCACAGGGGGGGCCTTGGGCGAGCAGTTCTTC
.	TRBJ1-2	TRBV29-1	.	CSVRTQGANYGYTF	TGCAGCGTTCGAACACAGGGAGCTAACTATGGCTACACCTTC
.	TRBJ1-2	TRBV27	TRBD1	CASSVTGAGTNYGYTF	TGTGCCAGCAGTGTAACAGGGGCGGGAACTAACTATGGCTACACCTTC
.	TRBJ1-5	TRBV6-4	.	CASSVVSGSNQPQHF	TGTGCCAGCAGTGTCGTTTCGGGGTCCAATCAGCCCCAGCATTTT
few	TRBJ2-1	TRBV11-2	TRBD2	CASSLEGAGEAYNEQFF	TGTGCCAGCAGCTTAGAGGGAGCGGGGGAGGCCTACAATGAGCAGTTCTTC
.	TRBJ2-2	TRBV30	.	CAWRASPGTGELFF	TGTGCCTGGAGGGCTTCCCCGGGGACCGGGGAGCTGTTTTTT
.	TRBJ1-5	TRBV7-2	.	CASSLGVGALGQPQHF	TGTGCCAGCAGCTTAGGGGTAGGGGCCCTGGGTCAGCCCCAGCATTTT
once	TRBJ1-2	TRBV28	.	CASSVAGSVNYGYTF	TGTGCCAGCAGCGTAGCGGGATCGGTTAACTATGGCTACACCTTC
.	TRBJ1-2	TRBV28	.	CASSFRETHDYGYTF	TGTGCCAGCAGTTTCCGGGAGACACACGACTATGGCTACACCTTC